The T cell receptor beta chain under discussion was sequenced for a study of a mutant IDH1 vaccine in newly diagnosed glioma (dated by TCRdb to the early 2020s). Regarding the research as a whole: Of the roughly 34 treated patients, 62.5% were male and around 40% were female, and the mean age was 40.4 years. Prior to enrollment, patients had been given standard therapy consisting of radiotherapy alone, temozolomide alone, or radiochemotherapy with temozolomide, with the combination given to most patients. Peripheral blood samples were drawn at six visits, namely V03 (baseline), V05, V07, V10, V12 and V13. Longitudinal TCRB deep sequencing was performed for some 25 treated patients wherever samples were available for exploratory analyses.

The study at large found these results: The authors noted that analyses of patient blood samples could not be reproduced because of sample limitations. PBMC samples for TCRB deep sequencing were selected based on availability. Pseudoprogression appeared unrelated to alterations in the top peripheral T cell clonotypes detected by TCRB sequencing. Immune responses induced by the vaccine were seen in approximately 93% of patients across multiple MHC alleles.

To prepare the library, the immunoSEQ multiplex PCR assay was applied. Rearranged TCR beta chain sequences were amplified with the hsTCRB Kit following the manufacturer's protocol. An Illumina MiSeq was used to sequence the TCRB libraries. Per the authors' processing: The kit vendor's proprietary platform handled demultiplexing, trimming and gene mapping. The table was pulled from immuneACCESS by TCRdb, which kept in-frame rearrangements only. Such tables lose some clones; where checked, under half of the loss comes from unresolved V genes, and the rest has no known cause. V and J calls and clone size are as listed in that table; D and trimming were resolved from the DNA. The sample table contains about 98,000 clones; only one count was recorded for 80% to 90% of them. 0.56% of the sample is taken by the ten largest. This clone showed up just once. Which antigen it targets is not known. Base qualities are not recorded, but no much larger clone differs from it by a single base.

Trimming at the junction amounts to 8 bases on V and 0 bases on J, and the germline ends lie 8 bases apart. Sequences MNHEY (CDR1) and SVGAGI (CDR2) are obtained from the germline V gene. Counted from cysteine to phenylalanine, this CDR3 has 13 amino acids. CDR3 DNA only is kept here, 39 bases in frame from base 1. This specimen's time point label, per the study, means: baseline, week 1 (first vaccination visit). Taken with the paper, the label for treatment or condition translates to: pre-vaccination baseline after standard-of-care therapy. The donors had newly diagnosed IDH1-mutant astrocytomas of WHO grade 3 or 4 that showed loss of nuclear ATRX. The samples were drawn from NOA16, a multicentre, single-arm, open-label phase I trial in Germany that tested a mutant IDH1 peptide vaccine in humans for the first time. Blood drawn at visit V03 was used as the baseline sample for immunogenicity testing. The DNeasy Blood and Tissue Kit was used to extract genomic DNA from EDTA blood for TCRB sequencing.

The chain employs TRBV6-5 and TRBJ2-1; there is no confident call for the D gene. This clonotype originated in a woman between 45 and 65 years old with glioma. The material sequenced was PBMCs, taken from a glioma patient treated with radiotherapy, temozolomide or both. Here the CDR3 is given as CASARSSYNEQFF. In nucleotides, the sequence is TGTGCCAGCGCCCGCTCCTCCTACAATGAGCAGTTCTTC.